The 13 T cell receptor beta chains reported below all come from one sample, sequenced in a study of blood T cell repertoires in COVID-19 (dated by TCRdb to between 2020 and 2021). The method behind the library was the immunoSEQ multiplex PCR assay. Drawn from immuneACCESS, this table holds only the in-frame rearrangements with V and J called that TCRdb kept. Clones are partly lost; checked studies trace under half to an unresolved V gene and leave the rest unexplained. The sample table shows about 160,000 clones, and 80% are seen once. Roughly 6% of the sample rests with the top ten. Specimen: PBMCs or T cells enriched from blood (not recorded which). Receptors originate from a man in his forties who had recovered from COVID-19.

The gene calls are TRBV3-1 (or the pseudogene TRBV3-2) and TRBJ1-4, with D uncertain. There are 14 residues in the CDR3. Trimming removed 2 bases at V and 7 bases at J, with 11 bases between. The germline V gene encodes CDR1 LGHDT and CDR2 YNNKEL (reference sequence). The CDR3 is CASSQSLLSEKLFF. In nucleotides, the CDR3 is TGTGCCAGCAGCCAAAGCCTTCTTAGTGAAAAACTGTTTTTT.

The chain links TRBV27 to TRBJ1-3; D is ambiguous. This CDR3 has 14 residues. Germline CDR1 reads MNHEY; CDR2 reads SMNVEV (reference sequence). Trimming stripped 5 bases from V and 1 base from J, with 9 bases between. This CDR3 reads CASSPSGSGNTIYF. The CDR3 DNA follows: TGTGCCAGCAGTCCCTCAGGATCTGGAAACACCATATATTTT.

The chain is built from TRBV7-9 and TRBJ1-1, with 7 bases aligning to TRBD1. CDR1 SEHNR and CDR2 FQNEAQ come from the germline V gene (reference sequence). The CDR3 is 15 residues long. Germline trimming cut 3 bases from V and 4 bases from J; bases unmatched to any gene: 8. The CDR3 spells CASSFPAGGSTEAFF. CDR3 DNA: TGTGCCAGCAGCTTTCCCGCAGGGGGGAGCACTGAAGCTTTCTTT. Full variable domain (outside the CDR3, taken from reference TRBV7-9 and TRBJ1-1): DTGVSQNPRHKITKRGQNVTFRCDPISEHNRLYWYRQTLGQGPEFLTYFQNEAQLEKSRLLSDRFSAERPKGSFSTLEIQRTEQGDSAMYLCASSFPAGGSTEAFFGQGTRLTVV.

In nucleotides, the CDR3 is TGTGCCAGCTCCATCAGCGGGGGCTACGAGCAGTACTTC. It encodes CASSISGGYEQYF. The chain has TRBV3-1 (or the pseudogene TRBV3-2) and TRBJ2-7; 8 bases fit TRBD2. The V segment lost 8 bases and the J segment 3 bases; nucleotides outside the gene matches: 6. The CDR3 spans 13 residues. From germline, CDR1 is LGHDT and CDR2 YNNKEL (reference sequence).

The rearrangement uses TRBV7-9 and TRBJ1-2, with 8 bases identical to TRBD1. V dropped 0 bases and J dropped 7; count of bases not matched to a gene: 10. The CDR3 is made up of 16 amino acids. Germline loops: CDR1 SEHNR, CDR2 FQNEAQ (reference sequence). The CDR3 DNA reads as TGTGCCAGCAGCTTAGCAAATGGACAGGGAGGACTTGGCTACACCTTC. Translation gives CASSLANGQGGLGYTF.

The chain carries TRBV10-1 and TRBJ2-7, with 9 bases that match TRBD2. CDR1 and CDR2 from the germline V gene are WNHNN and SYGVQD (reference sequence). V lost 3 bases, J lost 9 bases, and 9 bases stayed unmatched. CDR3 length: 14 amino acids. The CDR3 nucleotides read TGCGCCAGCAGTGAAGGTAGCGGGGGCCAAGGGCAGTACTTC. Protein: CASSEGSGGQGQYF.

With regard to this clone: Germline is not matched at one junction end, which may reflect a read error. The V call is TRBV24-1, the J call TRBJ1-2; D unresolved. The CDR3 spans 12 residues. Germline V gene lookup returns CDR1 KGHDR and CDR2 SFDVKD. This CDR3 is CATSDQDYGYTF. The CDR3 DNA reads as TGTGCCACCAGTGACCAAGACTACGGCTACACCTTC.

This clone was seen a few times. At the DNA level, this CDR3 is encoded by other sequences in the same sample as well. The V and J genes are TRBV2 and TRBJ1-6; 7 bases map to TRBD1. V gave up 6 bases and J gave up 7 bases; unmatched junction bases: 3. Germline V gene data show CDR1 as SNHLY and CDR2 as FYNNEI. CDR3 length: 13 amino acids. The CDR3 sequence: CASRTGLNSPLHF. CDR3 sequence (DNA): TGTGCCAGCAGGACAGGGTTAAATTCACCCCTCCACTTT.

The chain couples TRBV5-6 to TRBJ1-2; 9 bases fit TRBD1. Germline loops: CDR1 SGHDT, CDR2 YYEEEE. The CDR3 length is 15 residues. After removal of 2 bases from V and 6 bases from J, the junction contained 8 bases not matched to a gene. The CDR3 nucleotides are TGTGCCAGCAGCTTTCGGGGACAGGGTCCCCATGGCTACACCTTC. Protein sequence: CASSFRGQGPHGYTF.

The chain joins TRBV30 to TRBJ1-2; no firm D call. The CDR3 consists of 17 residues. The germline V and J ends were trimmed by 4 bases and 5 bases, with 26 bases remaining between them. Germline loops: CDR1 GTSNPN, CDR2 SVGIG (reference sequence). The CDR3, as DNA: TGTGCCTGGAAGGTTAGAGGCCGACCCTTTCCTCTTTATGGCTACACCTTC. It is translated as CAWKVRGRPFPLYGYTF.

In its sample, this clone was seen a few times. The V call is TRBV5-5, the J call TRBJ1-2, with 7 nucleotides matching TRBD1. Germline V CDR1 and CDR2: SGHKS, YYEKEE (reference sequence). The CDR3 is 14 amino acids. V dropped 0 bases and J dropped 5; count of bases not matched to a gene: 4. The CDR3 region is CASSLEGTDYGYTF. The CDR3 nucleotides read TGTGCCAGCAGCTTGGAAGGGACAGATTATGGCTACACCTTC.

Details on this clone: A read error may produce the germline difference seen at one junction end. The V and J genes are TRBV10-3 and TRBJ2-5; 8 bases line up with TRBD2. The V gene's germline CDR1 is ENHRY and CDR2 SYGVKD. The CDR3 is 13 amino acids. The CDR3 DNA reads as TGTGCCACCGGGGGGGCCGTCCAAGGGACCCAGTACTTC. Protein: CATGGAVQGTQYF.

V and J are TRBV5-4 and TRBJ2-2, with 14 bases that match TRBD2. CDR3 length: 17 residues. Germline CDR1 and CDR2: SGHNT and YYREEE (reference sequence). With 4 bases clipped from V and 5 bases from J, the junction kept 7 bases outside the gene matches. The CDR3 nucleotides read TGTGCCAGCAGCCCTGGACTAGCGGGGGGCGGGACCGGGGAGCTGTTTTTT. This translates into CASSPGLAGGGTGELFF.